The clone carrying this TCR beta chain has at least ten counts. Its antigen is unidentified. These data originate in a study of tumor and adjacent non-tumor tissue in lung cancer. Study summary: The cohort had about a dozen adenocarcinoma, 2 squamous cell and 1 small cell patients. Aged about 31 to 80 years, patients included roughly ten men and roughly 5 women with stage I to III disease.

TCRbeta libraries were built with three rounds of nested PCR, modified from ARM-PCR. TCRdb ran MiXCR on the multiplex PCR reads and lists one entry per CDR3 protein. The sample lists about 85,000 distinct CDR3 sequences, approximately 57% seen once, with about 15% in the top ten. The germline V gene has CDR1 MGHRA and CDR2 YSYEKL. The CDR3 is 17 amino acids. V lost 0 bases, J lost 7 bases, and 19 bases lay in between. The template was RNA from unsorted bulk tissue. Newly diagnosed lung cancer patients had thoracic surgery in China, August–late 2014, without prior chemotherapy. Study-wide findings and caveats: Normal lung showed higher cumulative top 100 clone frequency than tumor.

The sequenced sample was lung tumor tissue. The chain has TRBV4-1 and TRBJ2-1; perhaps TRBD1 as D (6 bases). This receptor was obtained from a man in his 70s with non-small cell lung cancer. The CDR3 DNA is TGCGCCAGCAGCCAAGAATTTCGGCAGGGGATTTTTAATGAGCAGTTCTTC. Its translation: CASSQEFRQGIFNEQFF.